The 20 T cell receptor beta chains given below trace back to one sample, sequenced in a study of identical twins. TCRdb ran MiXCR on the 5' RACE reads and lists one entry per CDR3 protein. There are roughly 710,000 distinct CDR3 sequences in the sample; around 5.7% occur only once, and approximately 2% lies in the top ten. Input material: naive T cells sorted from blood. These TCRs come from a man aged 18 to 30 in good health.

V gene TRBV7-8 combines with J gene TRBJ2-7, with a weak D call TRBD1 (6 bases). The ends were cut back, 5 bases at V and 1 base at J, with 12 bases in the middle. Germline loops: CDR1 SGHVS, CDR2 FQNEAQ. CDR3 length: 14 amino acids. CDR3 amino acids: CASSLPDRSYEQYV. The DNA for the CDR3 is TGTGCCAGCAGCCTCCCGGACAGATCCTACGAGCAGTACGTC.

The chain has TRBV6-4 and TRBJ2-2; no clear D gene. The CDR3 loop spans 14 amino acids. The germline CDR1 and CDR2 sequences are MRHNA and SNTAGT. The V end lost 4 bases, the J end lost 4 bases, and 10 bases lay between the germline ends. CDR3 DNA: TGTGCCAGCAGTGCCCTCGCCGGCACCGGGGAGCTGTTTTTT. As protein: CASSALAGTGELFF.

This clonotype was seen once. The V call is TRBV18, the J call TRBJ2-4; D is uncertain. The CDR3 extends over 13 amino acids. Per germline, CDR1 KGHSH and CDR2 LQKENI. The V gene lost 2 bases and the J gene lost 5 bases, with 7 bases spanning the gap. CDR3 coding DNA: TGTGCCAGCTCACCAGGGATCCAAAACATTCAGTACTTC. This codes for CASSPGIQNIQYF.

This clonotype was detected many times. In nucleotides, the CDR3 is TGCAGTGCTAGAGATTCAAGGGCCGGAAACACCATATATTTT. Translated: CSARDSRAGNTIYF. The rearrangement joins TRBV20-1 to TRBJ1-3; D is unresolved. Trimming took 0 bases from V and 4 from J, leaving 10 bases between them. Germline V CDR1 and CDR2: DFQATT, SNEGSKA (reference sequence). This CDR3 spans 14 amino acids.

The rearrangement links TRBV15 to TRBJ2-5; a possible D gene is TRBD2 (7 bases). The CDR3 spans 15 residues. Germline V CDR1 and CDR2: LNHNV, YYDKDF (reference sequence). The V and J ends lost 0 bases and 5 bases respectively, with 13 bases between them. The CDR3 bases are TGTGCCACCAGCAGAGATAACGCGGGGGCGGAGACCCAGTACTTC. Translated: CATSRDNAGAETQYF. Full variable domain (missing parts from reference TRBV15 and TRBJ2-5): DAMVIQNPRYQVTQFGKPVTLSCSQTLNHNVMYWYQQKSSQAPKLLFHYYDKDFNNEADTPDNFQSRRPNTSFCFLDIRSPGLGDTAMYLCATSRDNAGAETQYFGPGTRLLVL.

The chain employs TRBV9 and TRBJ1-2; D might be TRBD1 (6 bases). CDR1 and CDR2 (germline): SGDLS, YYNGEE. V lost 2 bases, J lost 8 bases, and 7 bases lay in between. The CDR3 spans 11 residues. The CDR3 reads CASSVGGGYTF. The DNA for the CDR3 is TGTGCCAGCAGCGTGGGGGGCGGCTACACCTTC.

This clonotype was detected many times. This sequence joins TRBV5-1 and TRBJ1-4; D might be TRBD1 (5 bases). This CDR3 is built from 16 residues. Germline assignment: CDR1 SGHRS and CDR2 YFSETQ. The germline V and J ends were trimmed by 4 bases and 7 bases, with 20 bases remaining between them. The CDR3 DNA is TGCGCCAGCAGCAAAGAAACAGGCCTCGCCTTTGAAAAACTGTTTTTT. It translates to CASSKETGLAFEKLFF. The entire variable domain, with the rest obtained from reference TRBV5-1 and TRBJ1-4, is as follows: KAGVTQTPRYLIKTRGQQVTLSCSPISGHRSVSWYQQTPGQGLQFLFEYFSETQRNKGNFPGRFSGRQFSNSRSEMNVSTLELGDSALYLCASSKETGLAFEKLFFGSGTQLSVL.

This clonotype was detected ten times or more. V is TRBV11-1 and J is TRBJ2-1; D may correspond to TRBD1 or TRBD2 (5 bases each). The ends were cut back, 8 bases at V and 4 bases at J, with 15 bases in the middle. The CDR3 runs to 14 residues. Germline-derived CDR1 and CDR2 are SGHAT and FQDESV (reference sequence). The CDR3 spells CASAPGPEYNEQFF. The DNA of the CDR3 is TGTGCCAGCGCACCGGGACCAGAATACAATGAGCAGTTCTTC.

This clonotype occurred many times. J is TRBJ2-3 and V is TRBV6-1; 16 nucleotides match TRBD2. The V gene's germline CDR1 is MNHNS and CDR2 SASEGT. V dropped 3 bases and J dropped 4; count of bases not matched to a gene: 4. The CDR3 is 17 amino acids. CDR3 in DNA: TGTGCCAGCAGTGATCCGGGACTAGCGGGAGGGCCAGATACGCAGTATTTT. Translation: CASSDPGLAGGPDTQYF.

The sample holds many counts of this clonotype. The rearrangement uses TRBV12-3 or TRBV12-4 and TRBJ2-4, with 8 bases lining up with TRBD1. This CDR3 has 15 residues. J was trimmed by 1 base and V by 4 bases; bases with no gene match: 3. The CDR3 DNA follows: TGTGCCAGCAGTTCGAGACAGGGGGCCAAAAACATTCAGTACTTC. It is translated as CASSSRQGAKNIQYF.

This clonotype was recorded many times. The gene calls are TRBV4-1 and TRBJ2-5; D not resolved. Trimming took 0 bases from V and 5 from J, leaving 10 bases between them. Per germline, CDR1 MGHRA and CDR2 YSYEKL. The CDR3 length is 14 residues. For the CDR3, the DNA is TGCGCCAGCAGCCAAGATTTGAGTACCGAGACCCAGTACTTC. It translates to CASSQDLSTETQYF.

The rearrangement uses TRBV18 and TRBJ1-4; 10 bases line up with TRBD1. Germline V gives CDR1 KGHSH, CDR2 LQKENI. The J segment lost 7 bases and the V segment lost 2 bases, leaving 1 base of the junction unmatched. The CDR3 is 14 amino acids. The CDR3 DNA sequence: TGTGCCAGCTCACCATGGACAGGGGGTGAAAAACTGTTTTTT. Its protein product is CASSPWTGGEKLFF. Filled out from reference TRBV18 and TRBJ1-4, the complete variable domain reads NAGVMQNPRHLVRRRGQEARLRCSPMKGHSHVYWYRQLPEEGLKFMVYLQKENIIDESGMPKERFSAEFPKEGPSILRIQQVVRGDSAAYFCASSPWTGGEKLFFGSGTQLSVL.

Ten or more counts support this clonotype. Germline is not matched at one junction end, which may reflect a read error. The rearrangement joins TRBV5-1 to TRBJ2-3; D remains ambiguous. From germline, CDR1 is SGHRS and CDR2 YFSETQ. The CDR3 length is 12 residues. CDR3 nucleotides: TGTGCCAGCAGCTTAGATGCAGATACGCAGTATTTT. Residues: CASSLDADTQYF.

The table lists this clonotype with many counts. The rearrangement joins TRBV10-3 to TRBJ2-3; the D gene is possibly TRBD2 (7 bases). V lost 3 bases and J 2 bases, leaving 18 bases between the germline ends. This CDR3 region has 17 residues. Per the germline V gene, CDR1 is ENHRY and CDR2 is SYGVKD. CDR3 region: CAISEFPRGGITDTQYF. For the CDR3, the DNA is TGTGCCATCAGTGAATTCCCAAGGGGGGGAATCACAGATACGCAGTATTTT.

The chain uses TRBV6-2 or TRBV6-3 and TRBJ2-1; D is uncertain. CDR3 length: 13 residues. Trimming removed 5 bases at V and 8 bases at J, with 13 bases between. Germline V gene data show CDR1 as MNHEY and CDR2 as SVGEGT. The CDR3 DNA is TGTGCCAGCAGTGGCTACCCGACGTATGAGCAGTTCTTC. As protein: CASSGYPTYEQFF.

The chain combines TRBV12-3 or TRBV12-4 with TRBJ2-1, with D tentatively TRBD1 (5 bases). CDR3 length: 13 amino acids. V gave up 5 bases and J gave up 7 bases, with 12 bases separating them. The CDR3 protein is CASSPIGANEQFF. Here the CDR3 DNA reads TGTGCCAGCAGTCCCATAGGGGCAAATGAGCAGTTCTTC.

This clonotype was counted ten times or more. This chain connects TRBV6-2 or TRBV6-3 to TRBJ2-1, with D hard to call. V gave up 6 bases and J gave up 10 bases, with 16 bases separating them. Germline CDR1 and CDR2: MNHEY and SVGEGT. The CDR3 spans 13 residues. The DNA for the CDR3 is TGTGCCAGCAGCGAATCTTACGGTGGCGAGCAGTTCTTC. Amino acids: CASSESYGGEQFF.

This clonotype was detected ten times or more. The rearrangement joins TRBV29-1 to TRBJ2-7, with a weak D call TRBD2 (7 bases). This CDR3 has 15 amino acids. From germline, CDR1 is SQVTM and CDR2 ANQGSEA. Between the trimmed V and J ends, which lost 1 base and 2 bases, there was a span of 15 bases. In nucleotides, the CDR3 is TGCAGCGTTGAAGGGTCATTCGGGGGGCCCTACGAGCAGTACTTC. Translated, it gives CSVEGSFGGPYEQYF.

This clonotype was seen only a few times. Germline is not matched at one junction end, which may reflect a read error. The genes are TRBV20-1 and TRBJ2-5; 11 bases fit TRBD2. The CDR3 spans 15 residues. CDR1 DFQATT and CDR2 SNEGSKA come from the germline V gene (reference sequence). DNA for the CDR3: TGCAGTGCTCGAGAAATAGCGGGAGGGCAAGAGACCCAGTACTTC. Protein product: CSAREIAGGQETQYF.

This clonotype has a count of ten or more. This chain links TRBV29-1 with TRBJ2-7; D is perhaps TRBD1 (6 bases). Trimming shortened V by 6 bases and J by 0 bases, and 12 bases separated the two germline ends. Germline CDR1 reads SQVTM; CDR2 reads ANQGSEA. The CDR3 covers 13 residues. The CDR3 protein is CSVPTGCSYEQYV. CDR3 bases: TGCAGCGTCCCGACAGGTTGCTCCTACGAGCAGTACGTC.